This TCR beta chain was captured by sequencing in a study of CD8 T cells in Susac syndrome. CD8+ and CD4+ blood T cells underwent TCR beta sequencing. Findings of the study overall: It was acknowledged in the study that its TCR sequencing and HLA analysis involved a relatively small number of individuals.

With random hexamers, reverse transcription was performed on roughly 0.45 to 1 ug of RNA. Across 54 Vbeta and 13 Jbeta, TCR beta CDR3 was amplified with immunoSEQ multiplex PCR. One entry per CDR3 protein, called by TCRdb with MiXCR from the immunoSEQ multiplex PCR reads. This repertoire shows about 140,000 distinct CDR3 sequences, approximately 95% found once; its top ten account for over 0.095%. As to this clonotype: Its antigen is not known.

Sequenced: CD4+ T cells from PBMCs. The clonotype was recovered from a human donor with multiple sclerosis.

CDR3 sequence reads: CASSYSGTSGVYNEQFF. The CDR3 DNA sequence: TGTGCCAGCAGTTACTCAGGGACTAGCGGGGTCTACAATGAGCAGTTCTTC. The chain is built from TRBV6-5 and TRBJ2-1; TRBD2 matches 13 bases. CDR3 length: 17 amino acids. Trimming took 0 bases from V and 3 from J; bases not matched to a gene: 2. The germline V gene encodes CDR1 MNHEY and CDR2 SVGAGI.